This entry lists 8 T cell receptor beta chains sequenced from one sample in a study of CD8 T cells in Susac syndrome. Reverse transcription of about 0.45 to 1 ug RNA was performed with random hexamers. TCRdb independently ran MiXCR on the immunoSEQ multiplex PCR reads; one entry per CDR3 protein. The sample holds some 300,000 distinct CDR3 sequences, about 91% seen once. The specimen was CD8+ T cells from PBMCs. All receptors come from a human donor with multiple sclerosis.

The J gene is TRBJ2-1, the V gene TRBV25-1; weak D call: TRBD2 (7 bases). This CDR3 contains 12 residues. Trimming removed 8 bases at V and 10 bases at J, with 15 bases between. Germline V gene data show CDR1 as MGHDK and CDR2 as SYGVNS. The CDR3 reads CASGRGLREQFF. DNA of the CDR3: TGTGCCAGCGGGAGGGGGTTGAGGGAGCAGTTCTTC.

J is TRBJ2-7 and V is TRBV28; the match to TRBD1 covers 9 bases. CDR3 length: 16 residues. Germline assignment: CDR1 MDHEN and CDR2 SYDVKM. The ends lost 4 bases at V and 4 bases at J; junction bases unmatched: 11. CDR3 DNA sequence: TGTGCCAGCAGTTCTCTTTTAGGACAGGGGTCTTACGAGCAGTACTTC. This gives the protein CASSSLLGQGSYEQYF.

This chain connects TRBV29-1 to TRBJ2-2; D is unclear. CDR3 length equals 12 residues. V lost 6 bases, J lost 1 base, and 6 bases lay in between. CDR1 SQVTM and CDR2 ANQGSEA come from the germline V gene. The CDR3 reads CSVQVNTGELFF. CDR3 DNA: TGCAGCGTCCAAGTGAACACCGGGGAGCTGTTTTTT.

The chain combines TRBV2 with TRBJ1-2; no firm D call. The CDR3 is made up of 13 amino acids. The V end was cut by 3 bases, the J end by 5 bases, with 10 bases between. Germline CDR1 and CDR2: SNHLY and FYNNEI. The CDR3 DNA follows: TGTGCCAGCAGTGATCGACGGATATATGGCTACACCTTC. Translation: CASSDRRIYGYTF. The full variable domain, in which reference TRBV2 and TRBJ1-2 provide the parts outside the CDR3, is EPEVTQTPSHQVTQMGQEVILRCVPISNHLYFYWYRQILGQKVEFLVSFYNNEISEKSEIFDDQFSVERPDGSNFTLKIRSTKLEDSAMYFCASSDRRIYGYTFGSGTRLTVV.

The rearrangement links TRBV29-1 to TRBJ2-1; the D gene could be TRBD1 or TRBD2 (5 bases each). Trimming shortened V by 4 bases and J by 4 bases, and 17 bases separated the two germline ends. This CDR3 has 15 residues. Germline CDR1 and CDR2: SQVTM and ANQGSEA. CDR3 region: CSVVDPGQTYNEQFF. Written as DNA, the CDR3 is TGCAGCGTTGTAGACCCGGGGCAGACATACAATGAGCAGTTCTTC.

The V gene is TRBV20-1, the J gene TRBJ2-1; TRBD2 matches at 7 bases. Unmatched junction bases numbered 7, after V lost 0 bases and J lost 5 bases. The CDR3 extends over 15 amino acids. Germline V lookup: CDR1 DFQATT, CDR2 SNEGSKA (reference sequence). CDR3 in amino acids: CSARDRGEKDNEQFF. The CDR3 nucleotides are TGCAGTGCTAGAGACCGGGGGGAAAAGGACAATGAGCAGTTCTTC.

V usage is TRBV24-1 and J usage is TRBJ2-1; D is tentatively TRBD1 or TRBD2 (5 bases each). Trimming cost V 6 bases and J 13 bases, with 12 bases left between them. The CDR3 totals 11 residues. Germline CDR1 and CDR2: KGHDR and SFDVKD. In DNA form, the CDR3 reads TGTGCCACCAGTCAAACGGGACCCCAGTTCTTC. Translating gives CATSQTGPQFF.

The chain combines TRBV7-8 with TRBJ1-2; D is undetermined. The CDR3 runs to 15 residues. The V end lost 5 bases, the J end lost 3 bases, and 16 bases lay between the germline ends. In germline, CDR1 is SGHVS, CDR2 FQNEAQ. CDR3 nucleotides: TGTGCCAGCAGCCTAGGGTTGGGATCCCACTATGGCTACACCTTC. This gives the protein CASSLGLGSHYGYTF. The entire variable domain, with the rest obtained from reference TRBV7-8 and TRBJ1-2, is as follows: GAGVSQSPRYKVAKRGQDVALRCDPISGHVSLFWYQQALGQGPEFLTYFQNEAQLDKSGLPSDRFFAERPEGSVSTLKIQRTQQEDSAVYLCASSLGLGSHYGYTFGSGTRLTVV.